In this sample, the clone carrying this TCR beta chain turned up many times. Its antigen is not known. This sample was included in a study of T cells in Graves' hyperthyroidism and ophthalmopathy. Turning to the study itself: Specimen type is peripheral blood, collected at initial diagnosis prior to any treatment. The study, taken as a whole, reports: Most clonotypes expanded in thyroid above 0.001 were likewise present in blood.

Clinical symptoms, serum thyroxine and TRAb, thyroid ultrasound and orbital computed tomography together formed the diagnostic basis. Ahead of any ophthalmopathy symptoms, the blood sample was obtained at the first diagnosis of hyperthyroidism. RNA transcripts provided the source from which TCR beta CDR3 regions were amplified. Using the HTBI primer set, a first-round RT-PCR was run on the TCR CDR3. TCRdb analysed the multiplex PCR reads with MiXCR anew, one entry per CDR3 protein. Of nearly 600,000 distinct CDR3 sequences listed, roughly 14% were seen once; the top ten hold roughly 6.2%. CDR3 size: 15 residues. CDR1 is DFQATT and CDR2 is SNEGSKA in the germline V gene (reference sequence). V was pared by 4 bases and J by 3 bases, with 16 bases between.

V gene TRBV20-1 combines with J gene TRBJ2-1; D remains ambiguous. This TCR was sampled from a woman in her twenties or thirties with Graves' hyperthyroidism that later progressed to Graves' ophthalmopathy. Material for sequencing was blood. CDR3 bases: TGCAGTGCTACCACTTTAGTACGGAACTACAATGAGCAGTTCTTC. Protein sequence: CSATTLVRNYNEQFF.